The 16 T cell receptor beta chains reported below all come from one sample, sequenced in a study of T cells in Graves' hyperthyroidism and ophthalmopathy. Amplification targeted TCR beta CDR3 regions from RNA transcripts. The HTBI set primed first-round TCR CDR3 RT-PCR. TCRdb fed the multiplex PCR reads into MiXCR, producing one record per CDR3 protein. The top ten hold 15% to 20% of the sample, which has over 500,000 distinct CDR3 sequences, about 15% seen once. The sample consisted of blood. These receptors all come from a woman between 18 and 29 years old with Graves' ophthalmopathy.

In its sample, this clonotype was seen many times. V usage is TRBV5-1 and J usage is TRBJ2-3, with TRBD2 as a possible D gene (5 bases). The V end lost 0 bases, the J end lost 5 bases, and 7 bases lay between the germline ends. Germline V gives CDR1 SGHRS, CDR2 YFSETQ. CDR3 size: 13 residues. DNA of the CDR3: TGCGCCAGCAGCTTGGGTGGGAGAGATACGCAGTATTTT. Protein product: CASSLGGRDTQYF.

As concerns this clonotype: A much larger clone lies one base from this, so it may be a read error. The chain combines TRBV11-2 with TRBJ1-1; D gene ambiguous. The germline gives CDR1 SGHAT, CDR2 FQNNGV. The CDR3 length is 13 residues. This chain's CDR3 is CAGSPPLGSEAFF. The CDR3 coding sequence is TGTGCCGGCAGCCCCCCGCTAGGGTCGGAGGCTTTCTTT.

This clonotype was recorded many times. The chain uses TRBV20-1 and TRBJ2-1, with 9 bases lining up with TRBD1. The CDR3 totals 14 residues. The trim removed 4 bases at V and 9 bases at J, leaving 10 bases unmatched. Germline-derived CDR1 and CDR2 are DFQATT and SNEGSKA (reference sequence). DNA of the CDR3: TGCAGTGCTAAGGGGGACAGGGAGGTGGGTGAGCAGTTCTTC. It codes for CSAKGDREVGEQFF.

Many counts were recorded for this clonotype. The CDR3 bases are TGTGCCAGCAGTTCATCCGGGACTAGCGGGAGGAGTGAGCAGTTCTTC. This gives the protein CASSSSGTSGRSEQFF. The chain recombines TRBV28 with TRBJ2-1, with 15 nucleotides matching TRBD2. The V gene's germline CDR1 is MDHEN and CDR2 SYDVKM. The CDR3 length is 16 residues. J lost 9 bases, V lost 4 bases, and 7 bases had no gene match.

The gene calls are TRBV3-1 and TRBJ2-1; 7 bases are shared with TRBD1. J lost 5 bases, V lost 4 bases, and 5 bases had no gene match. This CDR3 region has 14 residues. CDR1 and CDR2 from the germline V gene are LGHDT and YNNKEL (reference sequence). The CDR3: CASSRWDSNNEQFF. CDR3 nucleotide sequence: TGTGCCAGCAGCCGCTGGGACAGCAACAATGAGCAGTTCTTC.

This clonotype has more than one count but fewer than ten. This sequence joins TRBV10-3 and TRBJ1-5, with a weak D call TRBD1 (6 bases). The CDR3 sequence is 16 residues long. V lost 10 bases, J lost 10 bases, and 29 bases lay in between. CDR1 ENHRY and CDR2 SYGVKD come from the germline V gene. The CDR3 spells CATKVSTRGQQSPQHF. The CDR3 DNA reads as TGTGCCACCAAAGTATCAACACGGGGGCAACAATCACCCCAGCATTTT.

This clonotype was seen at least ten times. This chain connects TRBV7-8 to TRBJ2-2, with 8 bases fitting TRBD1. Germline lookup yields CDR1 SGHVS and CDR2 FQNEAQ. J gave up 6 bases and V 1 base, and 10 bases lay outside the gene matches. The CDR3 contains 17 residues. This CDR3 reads CASSLVAAGGFAGELFF. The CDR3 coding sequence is TGTGCCAGCAGCTTAGTAGCGGCAGGGGGCTTTGCCGGGGAGCTGTTTTTT.

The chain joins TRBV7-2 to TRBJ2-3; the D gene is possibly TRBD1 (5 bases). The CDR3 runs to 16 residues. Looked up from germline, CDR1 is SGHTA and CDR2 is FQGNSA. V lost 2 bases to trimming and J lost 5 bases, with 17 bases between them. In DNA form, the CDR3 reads TGTGCCAGCAGCTTACATGGGGCCCTCCACGGAGATACGCAGTATTTT. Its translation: CASSLHGALHGDTQYF.

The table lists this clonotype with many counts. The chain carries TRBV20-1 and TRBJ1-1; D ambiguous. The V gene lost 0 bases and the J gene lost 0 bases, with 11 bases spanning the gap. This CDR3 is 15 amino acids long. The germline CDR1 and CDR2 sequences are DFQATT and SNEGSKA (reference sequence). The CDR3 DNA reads TGCAGTGCTAGAGACTTCGGCGTTTTGAACACTGAAGCTTTCTTT. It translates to CSARDFGVLNTEAFF.

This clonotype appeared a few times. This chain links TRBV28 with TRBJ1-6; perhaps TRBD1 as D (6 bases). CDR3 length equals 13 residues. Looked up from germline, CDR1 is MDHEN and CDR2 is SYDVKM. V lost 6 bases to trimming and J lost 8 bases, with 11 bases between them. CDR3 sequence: CASRLTGDSPLHF. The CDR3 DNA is TGTGCCAGCAGACTGACAGGAGATTCACCCCTCCACTTT.

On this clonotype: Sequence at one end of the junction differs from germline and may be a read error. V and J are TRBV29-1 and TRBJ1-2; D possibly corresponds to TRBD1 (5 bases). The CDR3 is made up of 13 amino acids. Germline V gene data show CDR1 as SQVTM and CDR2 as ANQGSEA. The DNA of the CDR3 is TGCGGCGTGTGGGTAAAGGGGACCTATGGCTACACCTTC. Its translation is CGVWVKGTYGYTF.

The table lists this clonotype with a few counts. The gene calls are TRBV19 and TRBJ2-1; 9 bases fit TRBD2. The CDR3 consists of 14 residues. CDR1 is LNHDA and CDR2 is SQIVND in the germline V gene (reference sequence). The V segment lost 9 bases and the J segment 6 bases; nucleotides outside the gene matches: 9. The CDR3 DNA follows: TGTGCCAGCACGGGACTAGCAGGAGGCAATGAGCAGTTCTTC. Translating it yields CASTGLAGGNEQFF. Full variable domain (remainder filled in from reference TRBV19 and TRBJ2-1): DGGITQSPKYLFRKEGQNVTLSCEQNLNHDAMYWYRQDPGQGLRLIYYSQIVNDFQKGDIAEGYSVSREKKESFPLTVTSAQKNPTAFYLCASTGLAGGNEQFFGPGTRLTVL.

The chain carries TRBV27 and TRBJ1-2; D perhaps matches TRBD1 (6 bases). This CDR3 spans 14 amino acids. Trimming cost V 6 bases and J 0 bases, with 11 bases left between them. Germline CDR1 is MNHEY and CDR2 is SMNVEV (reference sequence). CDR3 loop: CASRTGQTNYGYTF. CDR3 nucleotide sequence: TGTGCCAGCAGGACTGGACAGACTAACTATGGCTACACCTTC.

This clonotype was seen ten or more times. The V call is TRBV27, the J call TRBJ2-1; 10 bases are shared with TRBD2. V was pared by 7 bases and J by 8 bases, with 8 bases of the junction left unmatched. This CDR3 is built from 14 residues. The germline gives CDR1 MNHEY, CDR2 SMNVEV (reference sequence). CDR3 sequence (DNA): TGTGCCAGCAAGCTAGCGGGAGCTGGGTATGAGCAGTTCTTC. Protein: CASKLAGAGYEQFF.

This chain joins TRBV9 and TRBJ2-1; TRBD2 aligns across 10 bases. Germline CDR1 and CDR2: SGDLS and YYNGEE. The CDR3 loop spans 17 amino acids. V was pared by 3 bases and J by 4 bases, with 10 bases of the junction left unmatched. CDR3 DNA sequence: TGTGCCAGCAGCGGGCCCTTAGCGGGGGGTCATTACAATGAGCAGTTCTTC. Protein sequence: CASSGPLAGGHYNEQFF.

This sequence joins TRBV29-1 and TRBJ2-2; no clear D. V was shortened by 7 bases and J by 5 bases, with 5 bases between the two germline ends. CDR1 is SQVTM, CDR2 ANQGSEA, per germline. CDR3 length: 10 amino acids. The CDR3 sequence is CSGHTGELFF. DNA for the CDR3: TGCAGCGGCCATACCGGGGAGCTGTTTTTT.